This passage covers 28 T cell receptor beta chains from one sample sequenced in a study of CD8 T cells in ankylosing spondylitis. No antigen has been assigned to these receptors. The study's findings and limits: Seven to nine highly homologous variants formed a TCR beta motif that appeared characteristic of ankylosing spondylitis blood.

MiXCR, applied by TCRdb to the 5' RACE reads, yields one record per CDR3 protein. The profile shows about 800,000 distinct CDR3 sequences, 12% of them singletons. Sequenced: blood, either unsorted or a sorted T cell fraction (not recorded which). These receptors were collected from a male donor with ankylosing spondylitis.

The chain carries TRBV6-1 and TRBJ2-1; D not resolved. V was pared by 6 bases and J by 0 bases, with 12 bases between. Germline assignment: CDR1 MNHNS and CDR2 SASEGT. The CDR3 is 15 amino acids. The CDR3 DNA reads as TGTGCCAGCAGCGTTCTTGGCAGCTCCTACAATGAGCAGTTCTTC. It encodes CASSVLGSSYNEQFF.

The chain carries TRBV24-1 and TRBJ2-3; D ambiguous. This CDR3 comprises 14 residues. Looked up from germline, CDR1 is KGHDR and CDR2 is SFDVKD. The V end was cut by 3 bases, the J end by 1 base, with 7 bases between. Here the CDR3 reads CATSDRARTDTQYF. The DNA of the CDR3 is TGTGCCACCAGTGATCGAGCTCGCACAGATACGCAGTATTTT.

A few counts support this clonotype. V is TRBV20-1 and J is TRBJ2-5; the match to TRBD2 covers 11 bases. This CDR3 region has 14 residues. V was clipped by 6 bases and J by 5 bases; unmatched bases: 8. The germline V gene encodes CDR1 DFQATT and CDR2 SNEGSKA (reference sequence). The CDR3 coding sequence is TGCAGTGCGTTTAGCGGGAGGGCCGTTGAGACCCAGTACTTC. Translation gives CSAFSGRAVETQYF.

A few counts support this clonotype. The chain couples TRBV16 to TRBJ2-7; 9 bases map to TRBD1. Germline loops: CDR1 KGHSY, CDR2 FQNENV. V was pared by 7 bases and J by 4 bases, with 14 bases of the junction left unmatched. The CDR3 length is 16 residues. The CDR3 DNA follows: TGTGCCAGCACCCCGCACTCCGGGACAGGGACGTACGAGCAGTACTTC. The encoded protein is CASTPHSGTGTYEQYF. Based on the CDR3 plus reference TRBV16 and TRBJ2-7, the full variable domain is GEEVAQTPKHLVRGEGQKAKLYCAPIKGHSYVFWYQQVLKNEFKFLISFQNENVFDETGMPKERFSAKCLPNSPCSLEIQATKLEDSAVYFCASTPHSGTGTYEQYFGPGTRLTVT.

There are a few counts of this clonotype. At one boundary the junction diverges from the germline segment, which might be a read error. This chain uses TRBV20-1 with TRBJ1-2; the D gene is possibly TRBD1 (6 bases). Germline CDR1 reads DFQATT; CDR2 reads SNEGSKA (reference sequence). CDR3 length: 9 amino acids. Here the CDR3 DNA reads TGCAGTGCAGGGGGGGACCTTTCCTTC. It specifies CSAGGDLSF.

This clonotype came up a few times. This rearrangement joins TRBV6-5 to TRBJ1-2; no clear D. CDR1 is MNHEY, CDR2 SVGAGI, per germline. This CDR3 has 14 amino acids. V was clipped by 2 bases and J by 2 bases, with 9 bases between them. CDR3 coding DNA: TGTGCCAGCAGTTACCGTCGGCGAAACTATGGCTACACCTTC. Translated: CASSYRRRNYGYTF.

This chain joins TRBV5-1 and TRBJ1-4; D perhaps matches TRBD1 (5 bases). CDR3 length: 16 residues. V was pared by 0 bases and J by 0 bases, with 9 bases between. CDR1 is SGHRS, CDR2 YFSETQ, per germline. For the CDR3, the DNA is TGCGCCAGCAGCTTGGCTTTGACAGCAACTAATGAAAAACTGTTTTTT. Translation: CASSLALTATNEKLFF. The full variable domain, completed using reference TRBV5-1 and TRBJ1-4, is KAGVTQTPRYLIKTRGQQVTLSCSPISGHRSVSWYQQTPGQGLQFLFEYFSETQRNKGNFPGRFSGRQFSNSRSEMNVSTLELGDSALYLCASSLALTATNEKLFFGSGTQLSVL.

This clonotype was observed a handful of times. Here the CDR3 DNA reads TGTGCCAGCAGCTACCATCCGGGACAGGGGCCGAACACTGAAGCTTTCTTT. Translating it yields CASSYHPGQGPNTEAFF. This rearrangement joins TRBV7-2 to TRBJ1-1; TRBD1 aligns across 10 bases. CDR1 is SGHTA, CDR2 FQGNSA, per germline. The trim removed 4 bases at V and 1 base at J, leaving 9 bases unmatched. CDR3 length: 17 amino acids.

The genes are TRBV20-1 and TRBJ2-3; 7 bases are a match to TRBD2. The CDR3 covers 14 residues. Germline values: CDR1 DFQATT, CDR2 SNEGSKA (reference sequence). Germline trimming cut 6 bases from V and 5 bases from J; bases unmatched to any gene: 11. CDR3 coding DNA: TGCAGTGCCACAAGAGGGAGGGCCGAAGATACGCAGTATTTT. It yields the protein CSATRGRAEDTQYF.

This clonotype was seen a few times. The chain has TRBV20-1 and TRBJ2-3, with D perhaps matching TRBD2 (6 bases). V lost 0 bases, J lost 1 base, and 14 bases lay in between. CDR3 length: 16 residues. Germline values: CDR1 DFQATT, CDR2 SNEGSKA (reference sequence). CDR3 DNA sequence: TGCAGTGCTAGAGATCTGCGAGCTAGCGGCACAGATACGCAGTATTTT. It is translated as CSARDLRASGTDTQYF.

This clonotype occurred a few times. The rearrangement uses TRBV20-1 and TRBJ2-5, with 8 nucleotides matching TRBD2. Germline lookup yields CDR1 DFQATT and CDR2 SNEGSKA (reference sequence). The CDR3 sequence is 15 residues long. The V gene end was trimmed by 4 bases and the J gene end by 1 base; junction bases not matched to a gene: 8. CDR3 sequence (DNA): TGCAGTGCTACTGCATTGCGGGGGGCCCAAGAGACCCAGTACTTC. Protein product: CSATALRGAQETQYF.

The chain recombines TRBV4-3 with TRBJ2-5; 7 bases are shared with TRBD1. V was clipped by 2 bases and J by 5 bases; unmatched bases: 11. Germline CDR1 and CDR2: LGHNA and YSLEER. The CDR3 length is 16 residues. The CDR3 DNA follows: TGCGCCAGCAGCCAAAATGGGGGACAGTTTCCCGAGACCCAGTACTTC. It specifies CASSQNGGQFPETQYF.

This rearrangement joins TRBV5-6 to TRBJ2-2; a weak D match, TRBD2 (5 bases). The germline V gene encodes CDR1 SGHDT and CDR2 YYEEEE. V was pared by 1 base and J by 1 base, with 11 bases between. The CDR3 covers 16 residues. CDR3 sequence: CASSLFRGGNTGELFF. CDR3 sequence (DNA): TGTGCCAGCAGCTTGTTTCGGGGTGGGAACACCGGGGAGCTGTTTTTT.

CDR3 residues: CASIRGAPEIPSGANVLTF. In DNA form, the CDR3 reads TGTGCCAGCATCAGGGGGGCCCCGGAGATCCCCTCTGGGGCCAACGTCCTGACTTTC. V gene TRBV11-2 combines with J gene TRBJ2-6; a weak D match, TRBD1 (7 bases). This CDR3 spans 19 amino acids. V lost 7 bases, J lost 0 bases, and 22 bases lay in between. Germline CDR1 and CDR2: SGHAT and FQNNGV.

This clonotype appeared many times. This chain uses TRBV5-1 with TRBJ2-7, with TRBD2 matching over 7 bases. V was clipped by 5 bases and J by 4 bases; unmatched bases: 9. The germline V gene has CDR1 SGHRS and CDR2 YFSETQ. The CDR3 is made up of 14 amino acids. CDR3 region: CASRESGEKYEQYF. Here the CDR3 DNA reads TGCGCCAGCAGGGAAAGCGGGGAGAAGTACGAGCAGTACTTC.

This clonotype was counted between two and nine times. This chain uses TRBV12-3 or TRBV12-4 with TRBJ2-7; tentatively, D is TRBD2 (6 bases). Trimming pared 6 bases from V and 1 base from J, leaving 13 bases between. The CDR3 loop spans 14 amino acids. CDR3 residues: CASRHEGGSYEQYF. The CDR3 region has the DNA TGTGCCAGCAGACACGAAGGAGGGTCCTACGAGCAGTACTTC.

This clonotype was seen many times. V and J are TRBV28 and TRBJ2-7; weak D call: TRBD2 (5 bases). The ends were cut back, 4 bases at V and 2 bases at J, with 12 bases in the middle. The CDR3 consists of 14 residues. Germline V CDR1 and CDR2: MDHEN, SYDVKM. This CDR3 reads CASSSPDLPYEQYF. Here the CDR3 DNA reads TGTGCCAGCAGTTCGCCGGACTTACCCTACGAGCAGTACTTC.

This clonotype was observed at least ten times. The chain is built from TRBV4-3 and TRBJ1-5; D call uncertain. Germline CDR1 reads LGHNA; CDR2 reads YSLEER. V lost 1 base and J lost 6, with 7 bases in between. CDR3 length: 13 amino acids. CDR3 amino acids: CASSQADGQPQHF. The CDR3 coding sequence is TGCGCCAGCAGCCAAGCTGACGGTCAGCCCCAGCATTTT.

The CDR3 DNA reads TGCAGTGCTAGATCGGACCGACCGGGTACGCAGTATTTT. This gives the protein CSARSDRPGTQYF. V is TRBV20-1 and J is TRBJ2-3; D not resolved. Trimming took off 2 bases at V and 8 bases at J, with 14 bases between the two ends. CDR1 and CDR2 from the germline V gene are DFQATT and SNEGSKA (reference sequence). The CDR3 contains 13 residues.

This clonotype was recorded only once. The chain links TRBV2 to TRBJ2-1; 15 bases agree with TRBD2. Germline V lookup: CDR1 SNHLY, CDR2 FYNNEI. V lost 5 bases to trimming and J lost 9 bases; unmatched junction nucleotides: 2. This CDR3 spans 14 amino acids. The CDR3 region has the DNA TGTGCCAGCAGTAGGACTAGCGGGGGGGGTGAGCAGTTCTTC. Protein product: CASSRTSGGGEQFF.

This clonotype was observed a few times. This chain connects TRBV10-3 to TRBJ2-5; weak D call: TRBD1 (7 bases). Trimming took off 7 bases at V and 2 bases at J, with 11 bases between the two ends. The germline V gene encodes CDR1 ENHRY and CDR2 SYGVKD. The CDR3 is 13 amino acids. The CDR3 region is CAIKGGQQETQYF. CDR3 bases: TGTGCCATCAAGGGGGGACAGCAAGAGACCCAGTACTTC.

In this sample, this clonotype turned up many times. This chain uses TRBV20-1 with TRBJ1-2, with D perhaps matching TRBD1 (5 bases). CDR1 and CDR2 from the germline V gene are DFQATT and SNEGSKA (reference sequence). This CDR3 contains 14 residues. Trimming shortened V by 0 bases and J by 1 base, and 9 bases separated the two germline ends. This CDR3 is CSARDDSINYGYTF. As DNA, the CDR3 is TGCAGTGCTAGAGATGACAGCATTAACTATGGCTACACCTTC.

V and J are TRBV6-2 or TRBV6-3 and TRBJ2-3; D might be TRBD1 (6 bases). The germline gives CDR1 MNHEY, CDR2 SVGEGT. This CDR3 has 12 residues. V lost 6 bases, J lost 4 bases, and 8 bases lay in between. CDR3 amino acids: CASRGASDTQYF. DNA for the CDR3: TGTGCCAGCAGGGGGGCTTCAGATACGCAGTATTTT.

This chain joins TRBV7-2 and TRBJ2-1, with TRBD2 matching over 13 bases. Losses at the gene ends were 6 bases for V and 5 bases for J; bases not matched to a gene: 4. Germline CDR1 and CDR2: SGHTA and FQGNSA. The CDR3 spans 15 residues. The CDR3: CASRRGLAGDNEQFF. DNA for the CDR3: TGTGCCAGCAGACGTGGACTAGCGGGAGACAATGAGCAGTTCTTC.

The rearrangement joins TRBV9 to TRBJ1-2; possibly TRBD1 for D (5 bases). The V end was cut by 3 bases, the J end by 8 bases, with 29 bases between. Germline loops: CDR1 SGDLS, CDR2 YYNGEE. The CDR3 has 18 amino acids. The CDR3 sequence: CASSDLGDAGLVRGGYTF. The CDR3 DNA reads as TGTGCCAGCAGCGACCTGGGGGACGCAGGGCTCGTCAGAGGAGGCTACACCTTC.

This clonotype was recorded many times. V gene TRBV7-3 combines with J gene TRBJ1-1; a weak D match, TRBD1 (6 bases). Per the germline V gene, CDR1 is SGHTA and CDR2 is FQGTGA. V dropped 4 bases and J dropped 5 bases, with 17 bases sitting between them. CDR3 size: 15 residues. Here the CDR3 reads CASSSEGGDLTEAFF. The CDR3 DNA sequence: TGTGCCAGCAGCTCCGAAGGGGGGGATTTGACTGAAGCTTTCTTT.

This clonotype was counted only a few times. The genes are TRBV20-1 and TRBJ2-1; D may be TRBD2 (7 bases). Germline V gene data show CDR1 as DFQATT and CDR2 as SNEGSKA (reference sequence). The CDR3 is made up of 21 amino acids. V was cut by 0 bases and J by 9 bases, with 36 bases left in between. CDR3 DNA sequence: TGCAGTGCTAGAGATCTGCTTCGTCGGGGGGCCACCCAACCACGAGGAATTGAGCAGTTCTTC. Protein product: CSARDLLRRGATQPRGIEQFF.

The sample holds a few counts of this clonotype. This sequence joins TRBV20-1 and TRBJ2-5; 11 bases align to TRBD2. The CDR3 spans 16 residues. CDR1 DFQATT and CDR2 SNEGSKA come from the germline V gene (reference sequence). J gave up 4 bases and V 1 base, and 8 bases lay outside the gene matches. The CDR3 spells CSARAPGSGRVETQYF. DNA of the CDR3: TGCAGTGCTAGAGCCCCGGGTAGCGGGAGGGTAGAGACCCAGTACTTC.